This T cell receptor (beta chain) originates from a study of cytomegalovirus exposure and HLA in healthy donors. General study results and limits: The authors reported that TCR beta sequences could predict HLA-A and HLA-B alleles. These predictions were accurate for most subjects in the first cohort. The study designated over 150 TCR beta chains cytomegalovirus-associated. Whilst most TCR sequences proved rare, a subset of public TCRs occurred across many donors.

CDR1 MDHEN and CDR2 SYDVKM come from the germline V gene. With 5 bases removed from V and 3 bases from J, the gap between germline ends came to 17 bases. The CDR3 is 15 residues long. With 60 Vbeta and 13 Jbeta primers, the PCR was carried out. The data were produced by immunoSEQ multiplex PCR, yet TCRdb's version contains in-frame clones alone and is incomplete. The data contain some 99,000 clones, more than 70% of them singletons. On this clone itself: As yet, its antigen is unknown.

Sequenced input: PBMCs. The chain has TRBV28 and TRBJ2-7, with D possibly TRBD1 on 5 matching bases. The source is a female donor in good health and CMV-seronegative. The CDR3 DNA follows: TGTGCCAGCAGTGGACATCTGACAAGAGTCTACGAGCAGTACTTC. Its protein product is CASSGHLTRVYEQYF.